The 13 T cell receptor beta chains reported below all come from one sample, sequenced in a study of cytomegalovirus exposure and HLA in healthy donors. PCR primers comprised 60 Vbeta and 13 Jbeta primers. The repertoire was sequenced with immunoSEQ multiplex PCR; TCRdb's copy has only in-frame clones and lacks some. The repertoire includes about 120,000 clones, over 60% of them detected once, and around 3.2% sits in the top ten. The sample consisted of PBMCs. These receptors were collected from a woman in her sixties or seventies in good health and CMV-seropositive.

J is TRBJ1-5 and V is TRBV30; possibly TRBD1 for D (6 bases). V was pared by 2 bases and J by 6 bases, with 8 bases between. Germline values: CDR1 GTSNPN, CDR2 SVGIG (reference sequence). CDR3 length: 12 residues. The CDR3: CAWSQGSQPQHF. The CDR3 DNA reads as TGTGCCTGGAGTCAGGGGTCTCAGCCCCAGCATTTT.

This clone appeared a few times. The chain carries TRBV6-5 and TRBJ1-4; D call uncertain. CDR3 length: 15 amino acids. CDR1 and CDR2 (germline): MNHEY, SVGAGI. V shed 0 bases and J shed 5 bases, with 10 bases lying between them. Here the CDR3 reads CASSYSKYTNEKLFF. In DNA form, the CDR3 reads TGTGCCAGCAGTTACTCGAAATACACCAATGAAAAACTGTTTTTT.

The CDR3 DNA is TGTGCCAGGGGTGGCAGGAGACCGGGACTAGCGGGAGGGAAAAACATTCAGTACTTC. This sequence encodes CARGGRRPGLAGGKNIQYF. The J gene is TRBJ2-4, the V gene TRBV2, with 16 bases that match TRBD2. The V segment lost 9 bases and the J segment 4 bases; nucleotides outside the gene matches: 15. Germline assignment: CDR1 SNHLY and CDR2 FYNNEI. The CDR3 is made up of 19 amino acids.

This sequence joins TRBV9 and TRBJ1-4, with D maybe TRBD1 (5 bases). Trimming pared 0 bases from V and 7 bases from J, leaving 13 bases between. The CDR3 totals 15 residues. Germline V lookup: CDR1 SGDLS, CDR2 YYNGEE. CDR3 sequence reads: CASSVARGGVEKLFF. The CDR3 nucleotides are TGTGCCAGCAGCGTAGCTCGGGGAGGGGTTGAAAAACTGTTTTTT.

V usage is TRBV9 and J usage is TRBJ2-1; no firm D call. Germline CDR1 reads SGDLS; CDR2 reads YYNGEE. V was pared by 5 bases and J by 8 bases, with 8 bases between. The CDR3 is 11 residues long. The CDR3 is CASSVYDEQFF. CDR3 nucleotides: TGTGCCAGCAGTGTTTATGATGAGCAGTTCTTC.

The gene calls are TRBV5-1 and TRBJ2-2; 7 bases fit TRBD2. The CDR3 consists of 16 residues. Trimming removed 1 base from V and 2 bases from J; junction bases left unmatched: 5. Germline loops: CDR1 SGHRS, CDR2 YFSETQ. This chain's CDR3 is CASSLIASGNTGELFF. The CDR3 nucleotides are TGCGCCAGCAGCTTGATCGCTAGCGGTAACACCGGGGAGCTGTTTTTT.

The CDR3 coding sequence is TGTGCCAGTAGTATTCGACACTCCCTCTCCTACGAGCAGTACTTC. It yields the protein CASSIRHSLSYEQYF. The chain combines TRBV19 with TRBJ2-7, with D unresolved. Germline V gene lookup returns CDR1 LNHDA and CDR2 SQIVND (reference sequence). With 3 bases removed from V and 0 bases from J, the gap between germline ends came to 12 bases. CDR3 length equals 15 residues. The complete variable domain, with remaining parts taken from reference TRBV19 and TRBJ2-7, reads DGGITQSPKYLFRKEGQNVTLSCEQNLNHDAMYWYRQDPGQGLRLIYYSQIVNDFQKGDIAEGYSVSREKKESFPLTVTSAQKNPTAFYLCASSIRHSLSYEQYFGPGTRLTVT.

This clone turned up a few times. This chain uses TRBV9 with TRBJ2-7; 7 bases are shared with TRBD1. V lost 4 bases and J lost 0; bases outside the gene matches: 4. The CDR3 has 14 residues. From germline, CDR1 is SGDLS and CDR2 YYNGEE. CDR3 sequence (DNA): TGTGCCAGCAGCTTACGGACAGGCTCCTACGAGCAGTACTTC. Encoded protein: CASSLRTGSYEQYF.

The chain uses TRBV27 and TRBJ2-3, with TRBD1 as a possible D gene (5 bases). The CDR3 is 15 residues long. CDR1 is MNHEY and CDR2 is SMNVEV in the germline V gene (reference sequence). The germline V and J ends were trimmed by 6 bases and 0 bases, with 13 bases remaining between them. In nucleotides, the CDR3 is TGTGCCAGCAGCCAGAGGACACCAAGCACAGATACGCAGTATTTT. This translates into CASSQRTPSTDTQYF.

The rearrangement links TRBV25-1 to TRBJ1-5; 7 positions agree with TRBD1. Germline V gene data show CDR1 as MGHDK and CDR2 as SYGVNS. The CDR3 is 14 residues long. J was trimmed by 7 bases and V by 6 bases; bases with no gene match: 9. The CDR3 protein is CASSQGTVGQPQHF. The CDR3 nucleotides are TGTGCCAGCAGCCAAGGGACAGTCGGCCAGCCCCAGCATTTT.

V is TRBV25-1 and J is TRBJ1-2; D perhaps matches TRBD1 (6 bases). Trimming shortened V by 6 bases and J by 8 bases, and 16 bases separated the two germline ends. Germline CDR1 MGHDK, CDR2 SYGVNS. CDR3 length: 13 residues. The CDR3 bases are TGTGCCAGCAGAACTAGGGCAGGGGAAGGCTACACCTTC. Its protein product is CASRTRAGEGYTF.

This clone has just one count. This sequence joins TRBV18 and TRBJ2-1; D may be TRBD2 (5 bases). Germline V lookup: CDR1 KGHSH, CDR2 LQKENI. V lost 2 bases and J lost 8, with 7 bases in between. The CDR3 length is 12 residues. The CDR3 bases are TGTGCCAGCTCACCAAGGGAGCATGAGCAGTTCTTC. This sequence encodes CASSPREHEQFF.

The chain recombines TRBV7-8 with TRBJ2-3, with D possibly being TRBD2 (7 bases). Germline CDR1 and CDR2: SGHVS and FQNEAQ. The CDR3 sequence is 16 residues long. Trimming shortened V by 1 base and J by 8 bases, and 19 bases separated the two germline ends. This CDR3 is CASSLGRRWEGGTQYF. CDR3 sequence (DNA): TGTGCCAGCAGCTTAGGTCGGAGATGGGAGGGGGGTACGCAGTATTTT.